Reported below is one T cell receptor beta chain. V shed 4 bases, J shed 2 bases, and the junction held 2 bases outside the gene matches. Germline CDR1 is DFQATT and CDR2 is SNEGSKA (reference sequence). The CDR3 extends over 14 amino acids. This sample is drawn from a study of response to subunit inactivated influenza vaccine. TCRdb fed the RT-PCR reads into MiXCR, producing one record per CDR3 protein. The data contain around 790,000 distinct CDR3 sequences, around 20% of them singletons. The chain joins TRBV20-1 to TRBJ2-1, with 10 positions matching TRBD2. This receptor was identified in a man in his forties or fifties who received an inactivated influenza vaccine. The source material was PBMCs from blood, sampled less than 6 days after vaccination. DNA for the CDR3: TGCAGTGCTACTAGCGGGAGACCCTACAATGAGCAGTTCTTC. Translating gives CSATSGRPYNEQFF.